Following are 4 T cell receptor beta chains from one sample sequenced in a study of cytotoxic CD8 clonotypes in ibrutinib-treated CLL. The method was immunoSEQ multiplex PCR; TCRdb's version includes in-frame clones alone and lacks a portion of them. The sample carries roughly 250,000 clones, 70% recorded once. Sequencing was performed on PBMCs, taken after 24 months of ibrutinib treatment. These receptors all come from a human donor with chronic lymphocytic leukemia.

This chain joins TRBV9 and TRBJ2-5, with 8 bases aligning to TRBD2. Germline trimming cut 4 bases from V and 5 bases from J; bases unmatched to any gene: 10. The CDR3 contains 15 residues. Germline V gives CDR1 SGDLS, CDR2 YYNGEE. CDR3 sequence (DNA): TGTGCCAGCAGCCCCGCGGGGGGAAAGTTGGAGACCCAGTACTTC. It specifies CASSPAGGKLETQYF.

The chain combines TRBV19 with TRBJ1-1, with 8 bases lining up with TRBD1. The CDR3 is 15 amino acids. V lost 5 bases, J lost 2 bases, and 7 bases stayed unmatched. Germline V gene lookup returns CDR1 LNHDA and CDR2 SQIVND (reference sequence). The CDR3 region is CASSSWTGLNTEAFF. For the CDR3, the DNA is TGTGCCAGTAGTTCCTGGACAGGGCTAAACACTGAAGCTTTCTTT.

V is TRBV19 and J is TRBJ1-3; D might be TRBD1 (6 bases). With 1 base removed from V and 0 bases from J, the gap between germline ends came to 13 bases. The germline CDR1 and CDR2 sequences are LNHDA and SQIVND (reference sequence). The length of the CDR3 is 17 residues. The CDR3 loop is CASSIGSDSHSGNTIYF. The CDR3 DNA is TGTGCCAGTAGTATAGGATCGGACAGCCACTCTGGAAACACCATATATTTT.

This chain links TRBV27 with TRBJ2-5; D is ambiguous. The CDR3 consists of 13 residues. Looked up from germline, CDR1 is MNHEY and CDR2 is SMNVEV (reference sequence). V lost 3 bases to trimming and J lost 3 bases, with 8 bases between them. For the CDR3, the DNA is TGTGCCAGCAGTTTTGAACCTAAAGAGACCCAGTACTTC. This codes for CASSFEPKETQYF.